This TCR beta chain comes out of a study of T cell repertoires in cytomegalovirus infection. The wider study: Based on public TCR beta signatures, there were indications of CMV infection and of a matching HLA type.

In its sample, this clonotype was seen a few times. The antigen is undetermined. The CDR3 contains 17 residues. V shed 5 bases and J 9 bases; nucleotides not matched to a gene: 19. CDR1 is SGHTA and CDR2 is FQGNSA in the germline V gene. TCRdb fed the reads into MiXCR, producing one record per CDR3 protein. The sample lists roughly 150,000 distinct CDR3 sequences; 17% were seen once. Findings and caveats of the study: Pooled public TCR beta family frequency picked out CMV carriers with the relevant HLA. Predominance within the ex vivo response was attributable to HLA-C-restricted CMV-specific TCR beta clonotypes.

The TCR originated in a human donor in good health (CMV status not recorded). Some clones in this sample may be carry-over from other donors' samples. The sequenced material came from CD8+ T cells from PBMCs. The chain joins TRBV7-2 to TRBJ2-1; the match to TRBD2 covers 7 bases. The CDR3 DNA sequence: TGTGCCAGCAGCCCAACTTGGCCCGATACTAGCGCCCTTGAGCAGTTCTTC. Translated, it gives CASSPTWPDTSALEQFF.